Each of the 20 T cell receptor beta chains below was sequenced from the same sample in a study of radiation and T cells in renal cell carcinoma. Regarding time point: blood 4 weeks post-SBRT, at nephrectomy. As to treatment: 15 Gy SBRT to primary tumor, nephrectomy 4 weeks later. The table came from immunoSEQ multiplex PCR; TCRdb's copy has only in-frame clones and leaves some out. This table has around 77,000 clones, less than 90% appearing once. Source: blood, taken from a patient whose treatment included radiotherapy and nephrectomy. Source of these receptors: a woman in her fifties or sixties with renal cell carcinoma.

This chain uses TRBV30 with TRBJ1-1, with unresolved D. The length of the CDR3 is 14 residues. Trimming removed 3 bases at V and 5 bases at J, with 16 bases between. From germline, CDR1 is GTSNPN and CDR2 SVGIG (reference sequence). CDR3 in amino acids: CAWRGMGGGTEAFF. In DNA, the CDR3 is TGTGCCTGGAGGGGGATGGGAGGTGGGACTGAAGCTTTCTTT.

The gene calls are TRBV2 and TRBJ2-2, with 7 bases identical to TRBD1. The ends lost 4 bases at V and 0 bases at J; junction bases unmatched: 5. Germline CDR1 and CDR2: SNHLY and FYNNEI. The CDR3 loop spans 16 amino acids. The CDR3, as DNA: TGTGCCAGCAGTGGGACAGGACGTACGAACACCGGGGAGCTGTTTTTT. Protein: CASSGTGRTNTGELFF.

This clone has a handful of counts. J is TRBJ2-3 and V is TRBV5-6; weak D call: TRBD2 (6 bases). This CDR3 region has 14 residues. Germline V lookup: CDR1 SGHDT, CDR2 YYEEEE. The V gene lost 4 bases and the J gene lost 4 bases, with 13 bases spanning the gap. CDR3 sequence (DNA): TGTGCCAGCAGCCCAGCGGGTTTGCCAGATACGCAGTATTTT. Translating it yields CASSPAGLPDTQYF. The full variable domain, rest sourced from reference TRBV5-6 and TRBJ2-3, is DAGVTQSPTHLIKTRGQQVTLRCSPKSGHDTVSWYQQALGQGPQFIFQYYEEEERQRGNFPDRFSGHQFPNYSSELNVNALLLGDSALYLCASSPAGLPDTQYFGPGTRLTVL.

Of note for this clone: In the same sample, other DNA sequences code for this CDR3. In nucleotides, the CDR3 is TGTGCCAGCTCCCCGGACAGCAACTATGGCTACACCTTC. Its protein product is CASSPDSNYGYTF. The rearrangement links TRBV18 to TRBJ1-2; TRBD1 might be the D (6 bases). V was clipped by 6 bases and J by 2 bases, with 10 bases between them. CDR3 size: 13 residues. Germline V gives CDR1 KGHSH, CDR2 LQKENI.

The gene calls are TRBV5-1 and TRBJ2-7; the D is unclear. The CDR3 consists of 14 residues. Germline CDR1 SGHRS, CDR2 YFSETQ. V lost 3 bases and J lost 1, with 11 bases in between. CDR3 sequence (DNA): TGCGCCAGCAGCTCGACGACCGTTTCCTACGAGCAGTACTTC. Amino acids: CASSSTTVSYEQYF.

The chain is built from TRBV4-1 and TRBJ1-2; 9 bases agree with TRBD1. V lost 2 bases, J lost 5 bases, and 6 bases stayed unmatched. From germline, CDR1 is MGHRA and CDR2 YSYEKL. The CDR3 contains 15 residues. The CDR3 sequence is CASSQHRGQGYGYTF. The CDR3 nucleotides are TGCGCCAGCAGCCAACACAGGGGGCAGGGATATGGCTACACCTTC.

The V call is TRBV9, the J call TRBJ2-2; the D gene could be TRBD1 or TRBD2 (5 bases each). V was shortened by 2 bases and J by 3 bases, with 14 bases between the two germline ends. The germline V gene has CDR1 SGDLS and CDR2 YYNGEE. The CDR3 runs to 16 residues. The CDR3 nucleotides read TGTGCCAGCAGCGTCGGGATAGGGGTGGACACCGGGGAGCTGTTTTTT. Translation gives CASSVGIGVDTGELFF.

The CDR3 DNA reads TGCGCCAGCAGCCAAAGGACAGGCGGGGTACATGGCTCACCCCTCCACTTT. Residues: CASSQRTGGVHGSPLHF. This chain uses TRBV5-1 with TRBJ1-6, with 7 bases matching TRBD1. Trimming cost V 4 bases and J 10 bases; bases outside gene matches: 17. Germline V CDR1 and CDR2: SGHRS, YFSETQ. The CDR3 sequence is 17 residues long.

The table lists this clone with a count of one. V and J are TRBV5-1 and TRBJ1-6, with D unclear. This CDR3 region has 14 residues. Germline V gene data show CDR1 as SGHRS and CDR2 as YFSETQ. The ends were cut back, 0 bases at V and 7 bases at J, with 8 bases in the middle. The CDR3 reads CASSLEGTNSPLHF. CDR3 in DNA: TGCGCCAGCAGCTTGGAGGGAACCAATTCACCCCTCCACTTT.

The genes are TRBV19 and TRBJ2-5; D is undetermined. The CDR3 length is 13 residues. The germline V gene has CDR1 LNHDA and CDR2 SQIVND (reference sequence). V lost 5 bases and J 3 bases, leaving 10 bases between the germline ends. Here the CDR3 reads CASSLASEETQYF. The CDR3 nucleotides read TGTGCCAGTAGTCTGGCGTCTGAAGAGACCCAGTACTTC.

J is TRBJ2-3 and V is TRBV5-1, with D perhaps matching TRBD1 (5 bases). V was pared by 0 bases and J by 3 bases, with 11 bases between. This CDR3 has 15 residues. Germline CDR1 reads SGHRS; CDR2 reads YFSETQ. This chain's CDR3 is CASSLEGRLTDTQYF. The CDR3, as DNA: TGCGCCAGCAGCTTGGAGGGGCGGTTAACAGATACGCAGTATTTT.

CDR3 loop: CASSPGRGSTETQYF. For the CDR3, the DNA is TGTGCCAGCAGCCCCGGCAGGGGGTCGACAGAGACCCAGTACTTC. V gene TRBV6-5 combines with J gene TRBJ2-5; 7 nucleotides line up with TRBD1. This CDR3 is 15 amino acids long. The trim removed 6 bases at V and 4 bases at J, leaving 11 bases unmatched. From germline, CDR1 is MNHEY and CDR2 SVGAGI.

This clone was observed a single time. The V call is TRBV9, the J call TRBJ2-5; D perhaps matches TRBD1 (6 bases). Trimming stripped 3 bases from V and 5 bases from J, with 11 bases between. This CDR3 comprises 13 residues. Germline V gives CDR1 SGDLS, CDR2 YYNGEE. CDR3 DNA sequence: TGTGCCAGCAGCGCCCCTAGGGGGGAGACCCAGTACTTC. It codes for CASSAPRGETQYF.

V and J are TRBV4-2 and TRBJ2-5; weak D call: TRBD1 (5 bases). This CDR3 is built from 12 residues. V was cut by 1 base and J by 9 bases, with 9 bases left in between. Germline assignment: CDR1 LGHNA and CDR2 YNFKEQ. CDR3 DNA: TGTGCCAGCAGCCAAGGAGGCAGGGCCCAGTACTTC. Amino acid sequence: CASSQGGRAQYF.

CDR3 coding DNA: TGTGCCAGCAGCCTCCCCCTAGGAGGGGCCCGCACTGAAGCTTTCTTT. Amino acids: CASSLPLGGARTEAFF. J is TRBJ1-1 and V is TRBV2, with D perhaps matching TRBD1 (5 bases). This CDR3 comprises 16 residues. CDR1 is SNHLY, CDR2 FYNNEI, per germline. V was trimmed by 6 bases and J by 4 bases, leaving 21 bases between them.

The rearrangement links TRBV9 to TRBJ1-1, with D possibly being TRBD1 (5 bases). This CDR3 is built from 13 residues. CDR1 SGDLS and CDR2 YYNGEE come from the germline V gene. Trimming stripped 5 bases from V and 12 bases from J, with 20 bases between. This chain's CDR3 is CASRGTDTPTPFF. The CDR3 nucleotides read TGTGCCAGCAGAGGAACGGACACTCCGACGCCTTTCTTT.

The gene calls are TRBV5-1 and TRBJ1-1; D not resolved. The CDR3 spans 15 residues. Germline CDR1 and CDR2: SGHRS and YFSETQ. The V and J ends lost 0 bases and 5 bases respectively, with 14 bases between them. CDR3 region: CASSLATGGGTEAFF. The CDR3 nucleotides are TGCGCCAGCAGCTTGGCCACGGGAGGTGGGACTGAAGCTTTCTTT.

V is TRBV7-3 and J is TRBJ2-1, with 13 bases aligning to TRBD2. The J segment lost 8 bases and the V segment lost 4 bases, leaving 8 bases of the junction unmatched. This CDR3 contains 16 residues. Germline loops: CDR1 SGHTA, CDR2 FQGTGA. CDR3 DNA sequence: TGTGCCAGCAGCTCCCTGACTAGCGGGAGGTTCCATGAGCAGTTCTTC. Protein: CASSSLTSGRFHEQFF.

V is TRBV5-1 and J is TRBJ2-7, with D possibly matching TRBD1 (5 bases). CDR3 length equals 15 residues. V lost 2 bases and J lost 2, with 14 bases in between. Germline V lookup: CDR1 SGHRS, CDR2 YFSETQ. The CDR3 spells CASSLTESDTYEQYF. Written as DNA, the CDR3 is TGCGCCAGCAGCTTAACGGAGTCGGACACCTACGAGCAGTACTTC.

V usage is TRBV7-2 and J usage is TRBJ1-2; D may be TRBD1 (6 bases). V dropped 1 base and J dropped 3 bases, with 9 bases sitting between them. The CDR3 consists of 14 residues. Looked up from germline, CDR1 is SGHTA and CDR2 is FQGNSA. The CDR3 region has the DNA TGTGCCAGCAGCTTAGTGGCAGGGGACTATGGCTACACCTTC. Its translation: CASSLVAGDYGYTF.